These 30 T cell receptor beta chains were sequenced from one sample in a study of OX40 agonist ivuxolimab in advanced cancers. Some clones are missing from TCRdb's copy, which holds only in-frame ones; the method was immunoSEQ multiplex PCR. The table records around 18,000 clones, 90% of them present only once. Material: CD4+ or CD8+ T cells sorted from blood, obtained in a trial of the OX40 agonist ivuxolimab. The receptors were sampled from an adult with an advanced solid tumor such as melanoma, head and neck, liver or kidney cancer.

The V call is TRBV4-2, the J call TRBJ2-7, with no clear D. The germline CDR1 and CDR2 sequences are LGHNA and YNFKEQ. The CDR3 contains 13 residues. Trimming stripped 5 bases from V and 6 bases from J, with 14 bases between. The CDR3 loop is CASSLELSCEQYF. The CDR3 DNA is TGTGCCAGCAGCTTGGAATTGAGCTGCGAGCAGTACTTC.

The chain combines TRBV6-1 with TRBJ2-7, with a weak D call TRBD2 (6 bases). From germline, CDR1 is MNHNS and CDR2 SASEGT. The CDR3 runs 15 residues. The V end lost 2 bases, the J end lost 5 bases, and 16 bases lay between the germline ends. The CDR3 sequence: CASSEPGRRADEQYF. CDR3 in DNA: TGTGCCAGCAGTGAACCCGGGAGAAGGGCTGACGAGCAGTACTTC.

The chain has TRBV27 and TRBJ2-5, with D uncertain. This CDR3 is 13 amino acids long. With 6 bases removed from V and 7 bases from J, the gap between germline ends came to 15 bases. Per the germline V gene, CDR1 is MNHEY and CDR2 is SMNVEV (reference sequence). DNA for the CDR3: TGTGCCAGCAGACAAATCGCCCAACTGACCCAGTACTTC. The encoded protein is CASRQIAQLTQYF.

Judged by abundance, this clone is medium-sized. The gene calls are TRBV28 and TRBJ2-7; 13 nucleotides line up with TRBD2. Germline assignment: CDR1 MDHEN and CDR2 SYDVKM. This CDR3 is built from 15 residues. Losses at the gene ends were 6 bases for V and 4 bases for J; bases not matched to a gene: 6. CDR3 DNA: TGTGCCAGCAGATCTGGACTAGCGGGAGTTTACGAGCAGTACTTC. This translates into CASRSGLAGVYEQYF.

The rearrangement joins TRBV25-1 to TRBJ2-5; 11 bases match TRBD2. The germline V gene has CDR1 MGHDK and CDR2 SYGVNS. This CDR3 region has 15 residues. The trim removed 1 base at V and 2 bases at J, leaving 0 bases unmatched. As DNA, the CDR3 is TGTGCCAGCAGTGAATGGACTAGCGGGCAAGAGACCCAGTACTTC. It specifies CASSEWTSGQETQYF.

The CDR3 sequence is CASSSRLGTDTQYF. The DNA of the CDR3 is TGTGCCAGCAGTTCGCGGCTAGGCACAGATACGCAGTATTTT. V and J are TRBV28 and TRBJ2-3, with D hard to call. V was pared by 4 bases and J by 1 base, with 9 bases between. The CDR3 totals 14 residues. Germline V gene sequence: CDR1 MDHEN, CDR2 SYDVKM.

The gene calls are TRBV6-4 and TRBJ2-1; the match to TRBD2 covers 14 bases. This CDR3 region has 14 residues. V lost 2 bases to trimming and J lost 9 bases; unmatched junction nucleotides: 0. Germline lookup yields CDR1 MRHNA and CDR2 SNTAGT. CDR3 bases: TGTGCCAGCAGTGACGGGACTAGCGGGAGTGAGCAGTTCTTC. Translating gives CASSDGTSGSEQFF.

The V call is TRBV4-3, the J call TRBJ2-7, with 11 nucleotides matching TRBD1. Germline-derived CDR1 and CDR2 are LGHNA and YSLEER. This CDR3 has 16 residues. The junction had 7 bases not matched to a gene; V was cut back by 4 bases and J by 2 bases. CDR3 nucleotides: TGCGCCAGCAGCCGGGCCCCGGGACAGGGGGCCTACGAGCAGTACTTC. Its translation is CASSRAPGQGAYEQYF.

The rearrangement joins TRBV27 to TRBJ1-1; D gene ambiguous. Per germline, CDR1 MNHEY and CDR2 SMNVEV (reference sequence). Trimming shortened V by 4 bases and J by 0 bases, and 12 bases separated the two germline ends. The CDR3 covers 15 residues. The DNA for the CDR3 is TGTGCCAGCAGTTCCCAATACCACATGAACACTGAAGCTTTCTTT. Encoded protein: CASSSQYHMNTEAFF.

The rearrangement uses TRBV28 and TRBJ2-1, with 8 bases fitting TRBD2. Germline V gene data show CDR1 as MDHEN and CDR2 as SYDVKM. The CDR3 consists of 16 residues. With 6 bases clipped from V and 2 bases from J, the junction kept 9 bases outside the gene matches. CDR3 amino acids: CASSLGLAETYNEQFF. Here the CDR3 DNA reads TGTGCCAGCAGCCTAGGACTAGCAGAAACCTACAATGAGCAGTTCTTC.

A few counts support this clone. The gene calls are TRBV10-2 and TRBJ2-1, with TRBD2 identical over 11 bases. V trimming: 6 bases; J trimming: 9 bases; junction bases outside the gene matches: 13. Per the germline V gene, CDR1 is WSHSY and CDR2 is SAAADI. The CDR3 has 16 residues. CDR3 loop: CASSTGTSGLLGEQFF. The DNA for the CDR3 is TGCGCCAGCAGCACTGGGACTAGCGGACTTCTGGGTGAGCAGTTCTTC.

CDR3 DNA sequence: TGCAGCGTTGACCCGCCCGGGTCCCCTAGGTATGAGCAGTTCTTC. Translation gives CSVDPPGSPRYEQFF. This chain uses TRBV29-1 with TRBJ2-1; D gene unclear. V was trimmed by 3 bases and J by 8 bases, leaving 20 bases between them. The germline V gene encodes CDR1 SQVTM and CDR2 ANQGSEA. This CDR3 comprises 15 residues.

V gene TRBV11-2 combines with J gene TRBJ2-1; TRBD2 matches 11 bases. J was trimmed by 7 bases and V by 5 bases; bases with no gene match: 16. The CDR3 extends over 18 amino acids. Germline V gene data show CDR1 as SGHAT and CDR2 as FQNNGV. The CDR3 protein is CASSQRELTSGSVNEQFF. The CDR3 DNA follows: TGTGCCAGCAGCCAACGCGAACTCACTAGCGGGAGTGTGAATGAGCAGTTCTTC.

V gene TRBV19 combines with J gene TRBJ2-2, with 7 bases lining up with TRBD2. The CDR3 loop spans 14 amino acids. V shed 3 bases and J 6 bases; nucleotides not matched to a gene: 4. CDR1 and CDR2 (germline): LNHDA, SQIVND (reference sequence). As DNA, the CDR3 is TGTGCCAGTAGTATCGGGGGAGGGGCCGGGGAGCTGTTTTTT. It yields the protein CASSIGGGAGELFF.

The J gene is TRBJ2-7, the V gene TRBV14; no definite D call. The CDR3 contains 13 residues. V lost 0 bases to trimming and J lost 5 bases, with 8 bases between them. In germline, CDR1 is SGHDN, CDR2 FVKESK. CDR3: CASSQDRVHEQYF. The CDR3 DNA reads as TGTGCCAGCAGCCAAGACCGAGTTCACGAGCAGTACTTC. Complete variable domain (other parts from reference TRBV14 and TRBJ2-7): EAGVTQFPSHSVIEKGQTVTLRCDPISGHDNLYWYRRVMGKEIKFLLHFVKESKQDESGMPNNRFLAERTGGTYSTLKVQPAELEDSGVYFCASSQDRVHEQYFGPGTRLTVT.

In nucleotides, the CDR3 is TGTGCCAGCAGCGTTACGGGAGGGCCTTTCGGGGAGCTGTTTTTT. This translates into CASSVTGGPFGELFF. The J gene is TRBJ2-2, the V gene TRBV9; 8 bases line up with TRBD2. J lost 7 bases, V lost 2 bases, and 7 bases had no gene match. Germline values: CDR1 SGDLS, CDR2 YYNGEE. There are 15 residues in the CDR3.

This chain joins TRBV5-4 and TRBJ2-2; D gene unclear. V shed 0 bases and J shed 6 bases, with 6 bases lying between them. Germline-derived CDR1 and CDR2 are SGHNT and YYREEE (reference sequence). The CDR3 extends over 13 amino acids. Written as DNA, the CDR3 is TGTGCCAGCAGCTTGGACGGCCCCGGGGAGCTGTTTTTT. It encodes CASSLDGPGELFF.

The chain recombines TRBV28 with TRBJ2-7; the D gene is possibly TRBD1 (6 bases). The germline gives CDR1 MDHEN, CDR2 SYDVKM. This CDR3 is built from 15 residues. The V end lost 5 bases, the J end lost 3 bases, and 17 bases lay between the germline ends. The CDR3 region has the DNA TGTGCCAGCAGTCTAGAACCGGACAGCGGCTACGAGCAGTACTTC. This codes for CASSLEPDSGYEQYF.

The J gene is TRBJ1-3, the V gene TRBV25-1; no reliable D call. This CDR3 is built from 14 residues. CDR1 and CDR2 from the germline V gene are MGHDK and SYGVNS. V was shortened by 4 bases and J by 3 bases, with 10 bases between the two germline ends. In DNA form, the CDR3 reads TGTGCCAGCAGTGGCTCAGCCATTGGAAACACCATATATTTT. Translating it yields CASSGSAIGNTIYF. Complete variable domain (other parts from reference TRBV25-1 and TRBJ1-3): EADIYQTPRYLVIGTGKKITLECSQTMGHDKMYWYQQDPGMELHLIHYSYGVNSTEKGDLSSESTVSRIRTEHFPLTLESARPSHTSQYLCASSGSAIGNTIYFGEGSWLTVV.

This clone has only one observation. The CDR3, as DNA: TGTGCCAGCAGCTTTCTCCGGGACAGCTTAAATCAGCCCCAGCATTTT. It codes for CASSFLRDSLNQPQHF. The chain links TRBV7-8 to TRBJ1-5, with TRBD1 matching over 7 bases. V was pared by 3 bases and J by 4 bases, with 9 bases of the junction left unmatched. CDR1 is SGHVS, CDR2 FQNEAQ, per germline. CDR3 size: 16 residues. Together with reference TRBV7-8 and TRBJ1-5, the CDR3 gives the full variable domain: GAGVSQSPRYKVAKRGQDVALRCDPISGHVSLFWYQQALGQGPEFLTYFQNEAQLDKSGLPSDRFFAERPEGSVSTLKIQRTQQEDSAVYLCASSFLRDSLNQPQHFGDGTRLSIL.

V gene TRBV7-9 combines with J gene TRBJ1-3; D remains ambiguous. CDR1 is SEHNR and CDR2 is FQNEAQ in the germline V gene (reference sequence). The CDR3 is made up of 15 amino acids. V gave up 1 base and J gave up 0 bases, with 7 bases separating them. This chain's CDR3 is CASSLGLLSGNTIYF. The CDR3 DNA reads TGTGCCAGCAGCTTAGGGCTACTCTCTGGAAACACCATATATTTT.

This chain joins TRBV28 and TRBJ1-5, with unresolved D. The CDR3 consists of 12 residues. Germline CDR1 is MDHEN and CDR2 is SYDVKM. V was pared by 0 bases and J by 6 bases, with 3 bases between. Here the CDR3 reads CASSLWSQPQHF. The CDR3 DNA follows: TGTGCCAGCAGTTTATGGTCTCAGCCCCAGCATTTT.

V usage is TRBV19 and J usage is TRBJ2-3; D is ambiguous. Germline V gene sequence: CDR1 LNHDA, CDR2 SQIVND (reference sequence). Trimming removed 2 bases at V and 4 bases at J, with 7 bases between. The CDR3 has 13 residues. This CDR3 is CASSIYLPDTQYF. Written as DNA, the CDR3 is TGTGCCAGTAGTATATACCTCCCAGATACGCAGTATTTT.

V gene TRBV5-6 combines with J gene TRBJ2-7; D not certain. The CDR3 totals 13 residues. Germline V gene lookup returns CDR1 SGHDT and CDR2 YYEEEE. Trimming pared 2 bases from V and 2 bases from J, leaving 8 bases between. As DNA, the CDR3 is TGTGCCAGCAGCTTCTCCTCGGCCTACGAGCAGTACTTC. Protein: CASSFSSAYEQYF.

The chain is built from TRBV6-5 and TRBJ2-3; weak D call: TRBD2 (6 bases). With 2 bases removed from V and 6 bases from J, the gap between germline ends came to 12 bases. This CDR3 contains 14 residues. Germline V gives CDR1 MNHEY, CDR2 SVGAGI. DNA of the CDR3: TGTGCCAGCAGTTACGGACTAAGGGGTGATACGCAGTATTTT. Translated, it gives CASSYGLRGDTQYF.

The V call is TRBV7-2, the J call TRBJ2-1, with a weak D call TRBD2 (6 bases). CDR1 is SGHTA and CDR2 is FQGNSA in the germline V gene. This CDR3 has 16 amino acids. V lost 1 base and J 0 bases, leaving 10 bases between the germline ends. CDR3 residues: CASSLVAGSSYNEQFF. The CDR3 DNA reads TGTGCCAGCAGCTTAGTGGCGGGGAGCTCCTACAATGAGCAGTTCTTC.

J is TRBJ1-2 and V is TRBV7-8; weak D call: TRBD1 (5 bases). This CDR3 region has 14 residues. V was pared by 5 bases and J by 0 bases, with 10 bases between. The V gene's germline CDR1 is SGHVS and CDR2 FQNEAQ. The CDR3 here is CASSPRGANYGYTF. CDR3 DNA sequence: TGTGCCAGCAGCCCCCGGGGGGCTAACTATGGCTACACCTTC.

The chain carries TRBV28 and TRBJ2-4; D is uncertain. Germline V CDR1 and CDR2: MDHEN, SYDVKM. V was pared by 10 bases and J by 0 bases, with 19 bases between. The CDR3 extends over 16 amino acids. CDR3 amino acids: CATMATDALAKNIQYF. The CDR3, as DNA: TGTGCCACCATGGCGACGGACGCCCTAGCCAAAAACATTCAGTACTTC.

The V gene is TRBV19, the J gene TRBJ2-3; 9 bases match TRBD1. V was clipped by 10 bases and J by 1 base; unmatched bases: 3. This CDR3 is 13 amino acids long. The germline CDR1 and CDR2 sequences are LNHDA and SQIVND (reference sequence). Written as DNA, the CDR3 is TGTGCCACGGGACAGGGCGGCACAGATACGCAGTATTTT. Translating it yields CATGQGGTDTQYF.

V usage is TRBV28 and J usage is TRBJ2-1; D perhaps matches TRBD2 (6 bases). The V end lost 8 bases, the J end lost 0 bases, and 8 bases lay between the germline ends. This CDR3 has 13 amino acids. Germline CDR1 is MDHEN and CDR2 is SYDVKM. CDR3: CASRGGSYNEQFF. CDR3 bases: TGTGCCAGCCGGGGAGGCTCCTACAATGAGCAGTTCTTC.